The clone carrying this TCR beta chain was seen many times. Its antigen is currently unknown. The data were taken from a study of CD8 T cells in ankylosing spondylitis. Whole-study results and caveats: Previously reported in reactive arthritis synovial fluid and blood were some of the motif variants. Reportedly, disease-linked clones are significantly enriched in ankylosing spondylitis patients' matched synovial fluid. Blood of patients with ankylosing spondylitis appeared to be characterized by a TCR beta motif of eight highly homologous variants.

Quantitative 5'-RACE with molecular barcodes generated TCR beta libraries. TCRdb reprocessed the 5' RACE reads via MiXCR and lists one record per CDR3 protein. The table lists about 240,000 distinct CDR3 sequences, about 10% of them singletons. V dropped 3 bases and J dropped 6; count of bases not matched to a gene: 10. CDR3 length equals 17 residues. Germline lookup yields CDR1 MGHRA and CDR2 YSYEKL. Sequencing input: blood, either unsorted or a sorted T cell fraction (not recorded which). This chain joins TRBV4-1 and TRBJ2-1; 11 bases match TRBD2. This TCR came from a male donor with ankylosing spondylitis or in good health (not recorded which). In nucleotides, the CDR3 is TGCGCCAGCAGCCATCGGATTAGCGGGGGGGCCGTCAATGAGCAGTTCTTC. As protein: CASSHRISGGAVNEQFF.